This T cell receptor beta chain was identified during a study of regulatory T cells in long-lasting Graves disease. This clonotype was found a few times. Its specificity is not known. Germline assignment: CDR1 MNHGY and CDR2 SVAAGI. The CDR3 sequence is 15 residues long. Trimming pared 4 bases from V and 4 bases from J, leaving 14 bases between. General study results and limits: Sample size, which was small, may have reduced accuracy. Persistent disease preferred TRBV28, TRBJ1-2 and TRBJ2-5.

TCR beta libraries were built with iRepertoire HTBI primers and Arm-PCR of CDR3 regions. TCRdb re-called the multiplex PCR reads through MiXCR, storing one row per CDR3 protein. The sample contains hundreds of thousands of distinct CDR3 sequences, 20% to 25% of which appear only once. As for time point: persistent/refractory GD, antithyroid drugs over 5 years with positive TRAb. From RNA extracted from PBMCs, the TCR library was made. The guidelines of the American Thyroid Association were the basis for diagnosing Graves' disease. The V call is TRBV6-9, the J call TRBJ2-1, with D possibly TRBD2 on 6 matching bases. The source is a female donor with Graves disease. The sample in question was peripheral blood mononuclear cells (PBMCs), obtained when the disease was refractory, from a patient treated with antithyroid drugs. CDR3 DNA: TGTGCCAGCAGTTTCCGGAGGGGAGCTTACAATGAGCAGTTCTTC. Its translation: CASSFRRGAYNEQFF.